This T cell receptor (beta chain) was sequenced in a study of cytomegalovirus exposure and HLA in healthy donors. Repertoires were generated with immunoSEQ multiplex PCR, while TCRdb's copy carries only in-frame clones and drops some. The repertoire consists of 280,000 or so clones, with 88% occurring once and the leading ten covering around 0.92%. Germline V gene lookup returns CDR1 SGHNT and CDR2 YYREEE (reference sequence). Trimming shortened V by 7 bases and J by 3 bases, and 16 bases separated the two germline ends. CDR3 length equals 14 residues. The approximately 130-subject validation cohort, separate from the roughly 700-subject first cohort, included the donors.

The chain recombines TRBV5-4 with TRBJ1-2; D is possibly TRBD1 (6 bases). Sequenced: PBMCs. The source of this sequence is a young woman in good health and CMV-seronegative. CDR3 region: CASSLQGRDYGYTF. Here the CDR3 DNA reads TGTGCCAGCTCTCTACAGGGACGGGACTATGGCTACACCTTC.